This T cell receptor beta chain was observed in a study of blood T cell repertoires in COVID-19 (dated by TCRdb to about 2020). At the level of the whole study: Collaborator samples came from the United States, Italy and Spain and covered acute and convalescent phases of COVID-19. The prospective study material was composed of cDNA or gDNA derived from T cells, B-cell-depleted T cells, or PBMCs. Nearly every sample came with metadata listing a de-identified subject ID, COVID-19 status, age in years and sex. The repertoires were released in a freely available public database intended as a resource for research on the immune response to SARS-CoV-2. Where available, HLA class I and class II types were taken from metadata supplied by the sample provider and were not determined by assay-based typing. Subjects who had been exposed to COVID-19, were actively infected with it, or had recovered from it provided the deeply sampled blood TCRbeta repertoires that made up the dataset. Samples were obtained from the ongoing ImmuneRACE study (first 160 participants) and from about 1,300 subjects provided by 6 global collaborators. Overall study outcomes, separate from this receptor: The amount of clinical and demographic metadata varied by source and participant and was provided uncurated.

Reading from cysteine to phenylalanine, the CDR3 counts 15 amino acids. Only CDR3 DNA is held: 45 bases, read in frame from base 1. The germline V gene (reference sequence) provides CDR1 LNHDA and CDR2 SQIVND. Trimming accounts for 4 bases at V and 7 bases at J, while the number of junction bases matched to no gene is 9. The immunoSEQ Assay, a bias-controlled multiplex PCR, was used to amplify TCRbeta CDR3 regions from genomic DNA. The published analysis was carried out like this. The number of nucleated cells in each sample was estimated by amplification of reference gene primers within the assay. To quantify the absolute abundance of each unique TCRbeta CDR3 rearrangement, sequence reads were collapsed and filtered. Productive Simpson clonality was computed per sample as the square root of Simpson's diversity index over productive rearrangements. Held by TCRdb, this immuneACCESS table contains in-frame sequences only and omits some clones. Under half of the omission traces to an unresolved V gene where checked; the cause of the rest is unknown. V and J calls and clone size are those listed in that table; D and trimming were worked out from the DNA. For this sample there are about 160,000 clones; roughly 80% appear just once. The ten biggest clones cover roughly 2.8% of the sample.

Collaborating institutions collected whole blood in K2EDTA tubes following their own protocols. Collaborator samples were shipped for TCRbeta analysis as frozen whole blood, isolated PBMCs, or DNA extracted from either sample type. Note on this clone: This clone's antigen is unknown. Base qualities are not at hand, and no much larger clone is one base apart.

This clonotype was sampled from a man aged 65 to 79 with acute or convalescent COVID-19. Material: peripheral blood. Recombination connected TRBV19 to TRBJ2-2; 7 central bases correspond to TRBD1. The DNA sequence follows: TGTGCCAGTAGTAAAGTGATAGGGGGCAGCGGGGAGCTGTTTTTT. It is translated as CASSKVIGGSGELFF.